The source of this T cell receptor beta chain is a study of graft-versus-host responses after intestinal transplantation. Study context: Recipients got multivisceral, liver-intestinal, or isolated intestinal transplants. Once they had received anti-thymocyte globulin induction, all recipients took tacrolimus and steroids for approximately 3 years. Whole-study results and caveats: GvH clone levels peaked in circulation, and this peak was associated with early post-transplant HvG declines. Detected in recipient marrow were GvH clones, some of which were first observed in ileum or blood.

The V gene lost 0 bases and the J gene lost 5 bases, with 12 bases spanning the gap. In germline, CDR1 is MNHNY, CDR2 SVGAGI (reference sequence). The CDR3 is 15 amino acids. Libraries were prepared by immunoSEQ multiplex PCR; TCRdb keeps only in-frame clonotypes and omits some of them. Of 15,000 to 20,000 clones in the sample, 70% to 85% were seen once. Lymphocytes (intraepithelial and lamina propria) were released by processing the graft tissue. A remark on this clone: Its antigen remains unidentified.

This specimen consisted of ileum tissue, obtained 17 days after transplant. The TCR was taken from a human patient who received an intestinal transplant, so some T cells may come from the graft donor. The genes are TRBV6-6 and TRBJ2-3; D is uncertain. The CDR3 region has the DNA TGTGCCAGCAGTTACTCGCGGCTAGAAAAAGATACGCAGTATTTT. Translating it yields CASSYSRLEKDTQYF.